The TCR beta chain under discussion was sequenced for a study of blood T cells in healthy people across ages. Study-wide results and caveats: Age brought a roughly linear fall in TCR beta diversity measured per million T cells.

Of note for this clonotype: Its specificity is not known.

The junction had 5 bases not matched to a gene; V was cut back by 2 bases and J by 8 bases. CDR3 length: 14 amino acids. Germline V lookup: CDR1 MNHEY, CDR2 SVGAGI. Sample-barcoded 5' priming and a J-beta primer mix drove a second PCR of roughly 7 to 11 cycles. TCRdb recomputed calls from the 5' RACE reads with MiXCR, one row per CDR3 protein. Altogether fewer than 2 million distinct CDR3 sequences are present, around 42% being singletons, with the ten largest covering roughly 24%. The specimen sequenced was blood. The J gene is TRBJ1-4, the V gene TRBV6-5; TRBD1 matches 7 bases. The sequence was obtained from a human donor in good health. CDR3 nucleotide sequence: TGTGCCAGCAGTTACGGAGGGGGCGGAGAAAAACTGTTTTTT. Protein sequence: CASSYGGGGEKLFF.